The 13 T cell receptor beta chains below come from one sample, sequenced in a study of T-cell reconstitution after alpha-beta-depleted transplantation in children. Preparation of the TCRbeta library used unique molecular identifiers. Each CDR3 protein is one row after TCRdb ran MiXCR on the PCR reads. The sample shows around 380,000 distinct CDR3 sequences, roughly 10% of them seen only once. Material: PBMCs from the stem cell graft donor, obtained from the stem cell graft. The origin of the receptors is a human donor who donated a stem cell graft to a child with acute myeloid leukemia.

This clonotype was counted at least ten times. Germline is not matched at one junction end, which may reflect a read error. V gene TRBV7-8 combines with J gene TRBJ2-2; D is unresolved. CDR1 SGHVS and CDR2 FQNEAQ come from the germline V gene. There are 10 residues in the CDR3. The CDR3 DNA follows: TGTGCCAGCAGGGCCGGGCAGCTGTTTTTT. Protein sequence: CASRAGQLFF.

This clonotype was detected ten times or more. This chain uses TRBV28 with TRBJ2-1; the match to TRBD2 covers 12 bases. The CDR3 loop spans 14 amino acids. V shed 5 bases and J 8 bases; nucleotides not matched to a gene: 4. Germline V gene sequence: CDR1 MDHEN, CDR2 SYDVKM. The CDR3 reads CASSRGLAGHEQFF. CDR3 bases: TGTGCCAGCAGTCGGGGACTAGCGGGCCATGAGCAGTTCTTC.

This clonotype was recorded a few times. The rearrangement joins TRBV10-3 to TRBJ2-1, with TRBD2 identical over 12 bases. V was pared by 5 bases and J by 6 bases, with 5 bases of the junction left unmatched. CDR3 length: 15 amino acids. From germline, CDR1 is ENHRY and CDR2 SYGVKD. CDR3 nucleotides: TGTGCCATCAGTTCCGGGACTAGCGGGTTCAATGAGCAGTTCTTC. Protein sequence: CAISSGTSGFNEQFF.

This clonotype was seen a handful of times. This chain links TRBV27 with TRBJ2-7, with a weak D call TRBD2 (5 bases). V dropped 4 bases and J dropped 4 bases, with 11 bases sitting between them. The CDR3 length is 13 residues. Per the germline V gene, CDR1 is MNHEY and CDR2 is SMNVEV (reference sequence). In DNA, the CDR3 is TGTGCCAGCAGTTGGGCAAGGGAGTACGAGCAGTACTTC. This sequence encodes CASSWAREYEQYF.

In its sample, this clonotype was seen many times. The chain recombines TRBV12-3 or TRBV12-4 with TRBJ2-3; no clear D. The CDR3 is 12 residues long. Trimming pared 5 bases from V and 2 bases from J, leaving 5 bases between. The CDR3 DNA follows: TGTGCCAGCAGTATTTTCACAGATACGCAGTATTTT. Protein product: CASSIFTDTQYF.

This clonotype was counted ten times or more. The chain is built from TRBV12-3 or TRBV12-4 and TRBJ1-2; no clear D gene. This CDR3 comprises 13 residues. V dropped 1 base and J dropped 4 bases, with 7 bases sitting between them. Written as DNA, the CDR3 is TGTGCCAGCAGTTTAGTTCCAGGCTATGGCTACACCTTC. Translated, it gives CASSLVPGYGYTF.

This clonotype was counted between two and nine times. The rearrangement joins TRBV18 to TRBJ1-3, with TRBD1 matching 10 bases. With V trimmed by 3 bases and J by 0 bases, 8 bases remained unmatched. CDR1 is KGHSH, CDR2 LQKENI, per germline. The CDR3 has 18 amino acids. The CDR3 DNA is TGTGCCAGCTCACCCAAAGGGACAGGGGTTCCCTCTGGAAACACCATATATTTT. Its protein product is CASSPKGTGVPSGNTIYF.

The chain combines TRBV18 with TRBJ2-1; D remains ambiguous. Germline V gives CDR1 KGHSH, CDR2 LQKENI. V shed 3 bases and J shed 4 bases, with 13 bases lying between them. CDR3 length: 15 amino acids. CDR3 in DNA: TGTGCCAGCTCACCGATTGCAGCGCCGTACAATGAGCAGTTCTTC. This gives the protein CASSPIAAPYNEQFF.

This clonotype occurred a few times. J is TRBJ2-3 and V is TRBV24-1, with 7 positions matching TRBD2. Germline CDR1 is KGHDR and CDR2 is SFDVKD. The CDR3 contains 14 residues. The J segment lost 2 bases and the V segment lost 3 bases, leaving 1 base of the junction unmatched. The CDR3 region is CATSDGRVTDTQYF. CDR3 in DNA: TGTGCCACCAGTGATGGGAGGGTCACAGATACGCAGTATTTT.

This chain connects TRBV12-3 or TRBV12-4 to TRBJ2-7; no clear D. V lost 8 bases, J lost 1 base, and 12 bases lay in between. The CDR3 has 13 residues. The CDR3 protein is CASRTSASYEQYF. DNA of the CDR3: TGTGCCAGCCGTACCTCCGCGTCCTACGAGCAGTACTTC.

The rearrangement links TRBV12-3 or TRBV12-4 to TRBJ1-5; D is undetermined. This CDR3 region has 14 residues. Trimming removed 1 base from V and 6 bases from J, with 10 bases in between. In DNA form, the CDR3 reads TGTGCCAGCAGTTTAGTCCCCCTCGGTCAGCCCCAGCATTTT. Translating gives CASSLVPLGQPQHF.

This clonotype has a handful of counts. The J gene is TRBJ2-1, the V gene TRBV12-3 or TRBV12-4; D unclear. There are 13 residues in the CDR3. Trimming removed 3 bases from V and 4 bases from J, with 7 bases in between. The CDR3 is CASSFAEYNEQFF. Here the CDR3 DNA reads TGTGCCAGCAGTTTTGCGGAGTACAATGAGCAGTTCTTC.

The chain carries TRBV7-6 and TRBJ1-6; TRBD1 matches at 7 bases. The junction had 5 bases not matched to a gene; V was cut back by 5 bases and J by 7 bases. The CDR3 contains 14 residues. Germline values: CDR1 SGHVS, CDR2 FNYEAQ. CDR3 sequence: CASSIDRANSPLHF. The CDR3 DNA follows: TGTGCCAGCAGCATTGACAGGGCCAATTCACCCCTCCACTTT.